Listed below are T cell receptor beta chains from one sample, sequenced in a study of blood T cell repertoires in COVID-19. This table comes from immunoSEQ multiplex PCR, and its TCRdb copy is limited to in-frame clones, with some not included. The sample has 50,000 or so clones; around 88% are singletons. The source material was peripheral blood. The receptor set was obtained from a woman aged 60-75 years with acute or convalescent COVID-19. CDR3s include the opening cysteine and the closing phenylalanine or tryptophan. A D gene is named only where the DNA matches it firmly. For some rows the clone size is stated as once, few or many, or as a class when expanded; others skip it.

v_gene	j_gene	d_gene	abundance	CDR3nt	CDR3aa
TRBV7-9	TRBJ2-5	-	-	TGTGCCAGCAGCTTATCCGGAGGAGAGACCCAGTACTTC	CASSLSGGETQYF
TRBV4-2	TRBJ1-1	-	few	TGTGCCAGCAGCCAAGCTGGCCGGGTGAACACTGAAGCTTTCTTT	CASSQAGRVNTEAFF
TRBV7-8	TRBJ2-2	TRBD1	-	TGTGCCAGCAGCTTCTACCGGGACAGGGGATCCGGGGAGCTGTTTTTT	CASSFYRDRGSGELFF
TRBV15	TRBJ2-7	-	-	TGTGCCACCAGCAGAGCCGGGAACGAGCAGTACTTC	CATSRAGNEQYF
TRBV4-2	TRBJ1-1	-	-	TGTGCCAGCAGCCAAGAGTTTGCGATTCCCACTGAAGCTTTCTTT	CASSQEFAIPTEAFF
TRBV7-8	TRBJ1-6	-	-	TGTGCCAGCAGCTTAGGGTCATTCCAGGGAGGGGATTCACCCCTCCACTTT	CASSLGSFQGGDSPLHF
TRBV19	TRBJ1-4	TRBD1	once	TGTGCCAGTAGTGATCCGGGACAGGGAAACGAAAAACTGTTTTTT	CASSDPGQGNEKLFF
TRBV7-2	TRBJ1-1	TRBD1	-	TGTGCCAGCAGCCCTCGACAGGGACGGGACACTGAAGCTTTCTTT	CASSPRQGRDTEAFF
TRBV2	TRBJ2-1	-	-	TGTGCCAGCAGTGGAATTGAGGCGGTCCACTACAATGAGCAGTTCTTC	CASSGIEAVHYNEQFF
TRBV9	TRBJ2-1	TRBD2	-	TGTGCCAGCAGCGTAGTCGGGAGGGCCAGCGGGGATGAGCAGTTCTTC	CASSVVGRASGDEQFF
TRBV9	TRBJ1-2	TRBD1	-	TGTGCCAGCAGCGTTATGACAGGGAGAGGCTACACCTTC	CASSVMTGRGYTF
TRBV5-6	TRBJ2-2	-	-	TGTGCCAGCAGTACGAGGGCCGGGGAGCTGTTTTTT	CASSTRAGELFF
TRBV29-1	TRBJ1-1	-	few	TGCAGCGTTTCTGAGGCATTGAACACTGAAGCTTTCTTT	CSVSEALNTEAFF
TRBV6-6	TRBJ1-2	TRBD1	-	TGTGCCAGCATAACAGGGGCAGGGGGCAACTATGGCTACACCTTC	CASITGAGGNYGYTF